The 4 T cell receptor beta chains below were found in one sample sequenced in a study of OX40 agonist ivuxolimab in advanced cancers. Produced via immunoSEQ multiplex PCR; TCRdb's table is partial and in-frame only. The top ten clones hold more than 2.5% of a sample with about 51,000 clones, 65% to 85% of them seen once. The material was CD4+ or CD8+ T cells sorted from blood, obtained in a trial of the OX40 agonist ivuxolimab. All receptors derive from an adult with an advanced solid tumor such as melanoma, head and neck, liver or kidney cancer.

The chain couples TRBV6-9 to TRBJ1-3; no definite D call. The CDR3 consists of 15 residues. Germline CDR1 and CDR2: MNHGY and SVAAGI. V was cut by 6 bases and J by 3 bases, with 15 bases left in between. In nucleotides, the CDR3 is TGTGCCAGCAGACACACTGGGTTGGATGGAAACACCATATATTTT. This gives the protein CASRHTGLDGNTIYF.

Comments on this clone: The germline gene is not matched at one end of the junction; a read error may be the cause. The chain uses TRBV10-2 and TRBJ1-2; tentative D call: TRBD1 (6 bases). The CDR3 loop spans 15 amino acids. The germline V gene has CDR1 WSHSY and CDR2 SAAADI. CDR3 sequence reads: CVSSSTGRGDYGYTF. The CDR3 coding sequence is TGCGTCAGCAGTTCCACAGGGCGAGGGGACTATGGCTACACCTTC.

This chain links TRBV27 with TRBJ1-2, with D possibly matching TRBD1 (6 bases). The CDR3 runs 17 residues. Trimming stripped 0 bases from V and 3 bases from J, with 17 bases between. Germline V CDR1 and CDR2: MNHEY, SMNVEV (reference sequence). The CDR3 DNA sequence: TGTGCCAGCAGTTTATCTGGGGGCGATGTGGCCTACTATGGCTACACCTTC. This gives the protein CASSLSGGDVAYYGYTF.

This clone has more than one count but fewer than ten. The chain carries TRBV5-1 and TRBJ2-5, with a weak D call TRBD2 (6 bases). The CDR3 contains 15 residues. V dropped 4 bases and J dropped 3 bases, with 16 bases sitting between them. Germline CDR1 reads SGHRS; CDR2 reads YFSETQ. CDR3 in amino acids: CASSGRAGREETQYF. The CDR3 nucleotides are TGCGCCAGCAGCGGAAGGGCGGGGAGAGAAGAGACCCAGTACTTC.